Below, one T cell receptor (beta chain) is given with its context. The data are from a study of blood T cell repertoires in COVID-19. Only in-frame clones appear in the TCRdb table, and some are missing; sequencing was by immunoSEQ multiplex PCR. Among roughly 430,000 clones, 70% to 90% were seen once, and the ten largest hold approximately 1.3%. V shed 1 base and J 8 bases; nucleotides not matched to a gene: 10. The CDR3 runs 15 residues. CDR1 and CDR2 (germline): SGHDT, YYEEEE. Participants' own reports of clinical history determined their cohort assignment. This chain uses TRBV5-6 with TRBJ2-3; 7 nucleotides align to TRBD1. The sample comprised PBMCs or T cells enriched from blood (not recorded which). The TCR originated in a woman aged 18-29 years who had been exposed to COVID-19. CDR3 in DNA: TGTGCCAGCAGCTTGTTCGGACAGGCCGCATCTACGCAGTATTTT. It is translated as CASSLFGQAASTQYF.